These T cell receptor beta chains were read from a single sample in a study of shared clonotypes between healthy human individuals. Profiling relied on immunoSEQ multiplex PCR, and the TCRdb table lists in-frame clones only, not all of them. Of roughly 2 million clones in the sample, less than 95% were seen once. The material sequenced was naive CD8+ T cells sorted from blood. Receptors originate from a man aged 18-30 years in good health. The CDR3 runs from the conserved cysteine through the conserved F or W. The D gene is left open where the match is weak. Size is omitted from some rows. Given values are once, few, many or a class for expanded clones.

j_call | v_call | d_call | clone_size | cdr3_length | cdr3_nt | cdr3_aa
TRBJ2-1 | TRBV27 | . | . | 11 | TGTGCCACCTCGGAGTACAATGAGCAGTTCTTC | CATSEYNEQFF
TRBJ1-1 | TRBV7-9 | . | once | 14 | TGTGCCAGCAGCTTAATCGGGGGAAACACTGAAGCTTTCTTT | CASSLIGGNTEAFF
TRBJ2-7 | TRBV27 | . | . | 13 | TGTGCCAGCAGTAAGAATGGGGGCTACGAGCAGTACTTC | CASSKNGGYEQYF
TRBJ2-7 | TRBV4-1 | . | once | 15 | TGCGCCAGCACCCAAAAAGACGGGGGACGCTACGAGCAGTACTTC | CASTQKDGGRYEQYF
TRBJ2-7 | TRBV9 | TRBD1 | . | 15 | TGTGCCAGCAGCGGGACAGGGGATGGGAGCTACGAGCAGTACTTC | CASSGTGDGSYEQYF
TRBJ2-7 | TRBV7-6 | TRBD1 | . | 15 | TGTGCCAGCAGCTTAGCAGGACAGGGGGCCTACGAGCAGTACTTC | CASSLAGQGAYEQYF
TRBJ1-1 | TRBV19 | . | once | 11 | TGTGCCAGTAGTATAGAGAGACAAGCTTTCTTT | CASSIERQAFF
TRBJ2-1 | TRBV2 | . | few | 16 | TGTGCCAGCAGTGAGCGGGCTTACCCCTCCTACAATGAGCAGTTCTTC | CASSERAYPSYNEQFF
TRBJ2-7 | TRBV14 | TRBD1 | . | 13 | TGTGCCAGCAGTAGGACAGGGGACTACGAGCAGTACTTC | CASSRTGDYEQYF
TRBJ1-1 | TRBV30 | TRBD1 | . | 14 | TGTGCCCGCGATACCGGGACAGGGAACACTGAAGCTTTCTTT | CARDTGTGNTEAFF
TRBJ2-5 | TRBV30 | TRBD2 | . | 15 | TGTGCCTGGAGTGTCGGTAGCGGGGACCAAGAGACCCAGTACTTC | CAWSVGSGDQETQYF
TRBJ1-1 | TRBV4-3 | . | . | 14 | TGCGCCAGCAGCCAAGAAACAATGAACACTGAAGCTTTCTTT | CASSQETMNTEAFF
TRBJ2-3 | TRBV7-9 | . | . | 16 | TGTGCCAGCAGCCGCATAAGTCCTCAAGGGACAGATACGCAGTATTTT | CASSRISPQGTDTQYF
TRBJ2-6 | TRBV4-3 | TRBD1 | . | 19 | TGCGCCAGCAGCCAGGTCCGGGACAGCCAATTCTCTGGGGCCAACGTCCTGACTTTC | CASSQVRDSQFSGANVLTF
TRBJ2-1 | TRBV9 | TRBD2 | once | 16 | TGTGCCAGCAGCCCGGCTAGCGGGGGGACCTACAATGAGCAGTTCTTC | CASSPASGGTYNEQFF
TRBJ2-7 | TRBV2 | TRBD2 | . | 19 | TGTGCCAGCACCGCATTGGGAGGACTAGCGGGAGGGTCGTGGAACGAGCAGTACTTC | CASTALGGLAGGSWNEQYF
TRBJ2-7 | TRBV13 | . | . | 14 | TGTGCCAGCAGCACGCGGACAGAGTCCTACGAGCAGTACTTC | CASSTRTESYEQYF
TRBJ1-5 | TRBV6-5 | TRBD1 | . | 14 | TGTGCCAGCTTTCCAGGGGGCTTCTATCAGCCCCAGCATTTT | CASFPGGFYQPQHF
TRBJ2-7 | TRBV5-4 | . | . | 15 | TGTGCCAGCAGCTCCGGACCATTAAGCTCCTACGAGCAGTACTTC | CASSSGPLSSYEQYF